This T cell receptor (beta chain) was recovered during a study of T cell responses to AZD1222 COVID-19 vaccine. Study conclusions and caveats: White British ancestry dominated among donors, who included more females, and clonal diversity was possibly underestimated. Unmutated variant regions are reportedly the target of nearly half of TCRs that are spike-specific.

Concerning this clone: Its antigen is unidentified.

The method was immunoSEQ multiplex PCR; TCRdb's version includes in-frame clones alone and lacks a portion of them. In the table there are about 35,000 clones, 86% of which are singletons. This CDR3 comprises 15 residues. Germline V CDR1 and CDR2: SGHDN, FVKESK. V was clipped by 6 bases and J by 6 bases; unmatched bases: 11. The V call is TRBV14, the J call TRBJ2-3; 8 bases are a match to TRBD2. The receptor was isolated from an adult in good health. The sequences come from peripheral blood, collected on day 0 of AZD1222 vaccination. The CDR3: CASRYSGGAGDTQYF. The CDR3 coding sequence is TGTGCCAGCAGATACAGCGGGGGTGCGGGGGATACGCAGTATTTT.